These 20 T cell receptor beta chains came from one sample sequenced in a study of CD8 T cells in Susac syndrome. A quantity of about 0.5 to 1 ug RNA underwent reverse transcription using random hexamers. TCRdb reanalysed the immunoSEQ multiplex PCR reads using MiXCR and keeps one entry per CDR3 protein. The top ten hold 0.2% to 0.25% of the sample, which has a few hundred thousand distinct CDR3 sequences, 75% to 85% seen once. The sequenced sample consisted of CD8+ T cells from PBMCs. The receptors were sampled from a human donor with multiple sclerosis.

The rearrangement links TRBV19 to TRBJ1-1; D may be TRBD1 (5 bases). The CDR3 has 16 amino acids. Between the trimmed V and J ends, which lost 3 bases and 8 bases, there was a span of 22 bases. Germline V gives CDR1 LNHDA, CDR2 SQIVND (reference sequence). CDR3 protein: CASSMGRASPRMEAFF. DNA of the CDR3: TGTGCCAGTAGTATGGGCAGGGCCTCCCCCCGTATGGAAGCTTTCTTT.

The chain links TRBV5-6 to TRBJ2-7, with D possibly matching TRBD2 (6 bases). Germline assignment: CDR1 SGHDT and CDR2 YYEEEE. The V end was cut by 0 bases, the J end by 7 bases, with 11 bases between. CDR3 length: 13 amino acids. CDR3 loop: CASSLGQAGEQYF. CDR3 nucleotide sequence: TGTGCCAGCAGCTTGGGTCAGGCGGGGGAGCAGTACTTC.

This rearrangement joins TRBV30 to TRBJ2-1; D might be TRBD2 (5 bases). With 0 bases removed from V and 4 bases from J, the gap between germline ends came to 13 bases. The CDR3 extends over 15 amino acids. The germline gives CDR1 GTSNPN, CDR2 SVGIG (reference sequence). The CDR3 DNA reads as TGTGCCTGGAGTGTAAGTAGCGCCGTATACAATGAGCAGTTCTTC. Amino acids: CAWSVSSAVYNEQFF.

The chain is built from TRBV4-3 and TRBJ1-3; a weak D match, TRBD1 (5 bases). The germline V gene encodes CDR1 LGHNA and CDR2 YSLEER. V was cut by 4 bases and J by 0 bases, with 13 bases left in between. This CDR3 is 16 amino acids long. Here the CDR3 DNA reads TGCGCCAGCAGCCCGGAACAGGCCAGCTCTGGAAACACCATATATTTT. Protein sequence: CASSPEQASSGNTIYF.

This chain joins TRBV4-3 and TRBJ2-5, with D perhaps matching TRBD2 (6 bases). The germline CDR1 and CDR2 sequences are LGHNA and YSLEER. The CDR3 totals 16 residues. Trimming left V 1 base short and J 3 bases short, with 15 bases between. CDR3 residues: CASSQVSHGSEETQYF. CDR3 nucleotide sequence: TGCGCCAGCAGCCAAGTGAGTCACGGGAGTGAAGAGACCCAGTACTTC.

The gene calls are TRBV6-6 and TRBJ1-3; D is ambiguous. The CDR3 is made up of 14 amino acids. CDR1 is MNHNY and CDR2 is SVGAGI in the germline V gene (reference sequence). Between the trimmed V and J ends, which lost 6 bases and 6 bases, there was a span of 15 bases. The CDR3 loop reads CASSSDPLENTIYF. The CDR3 DNA reads TGTGCCAGCAGCTCGGACCCTCTGGAAAACACCATATATTTT.

The table lists this clonotype with a count of one. This sequence joins TRBV5-4 and TRBJ2-1; 8 nucleotides align to TRBD2. V lost 4 bases to trimming and J lost 4 bases; unmatched junction nucleotides: 10. Germline CDR1 reads SGHNT; CDR2 reads YYREEE (reference sequence). The CDR3 runs to 16 residues. The CDR3 sequence is CASSTLLAGGYNEQFF. DNA of the CDR3: TGTGCCAGCAGCACCCTCCTTGCGGGAGGTTACAATGAGCAGTTCTTC.

This rearrangement joins TRBV19 to TRBJ1-1; D call uncertain. Germline V gives CDR1 LNHDA, CDR2 SQIVND (reference sequence). The CDR3 covers 15 residues. V lost 1 base to trimming and J lost 0 bases, with 9 bases between them. The CDR3 DNA reads TGTGCCAGTAGTATAGGGCGAGGAATGAACACTGAAGCTTTCTTT. Its protein product is CASSIGRGMNTEAFF.

V and J are TRBV7-9 and TRBJ2-7; D might be TRBD1 (6 bases). Germline V gene lookup returns CDR1 SEHNR and CDR2 FQNEAQ (reference sequence). The V end was cut by 5 bases, the J end by 5 bases, with 10 bases between. This CDR3 contains 12 residues. The CDR3: CASSQKGDEQYF. CDR3 DNA: TGTGCCAGCAGCCAGAAGGGGGACGAGCAGTACTTC.

Here the CDR3 DNA reads TGTGCCAGCTCACCAAATCCAAGCGGCGGGAGAGGCGATGAGCAGTTCTTC. Translation: CASSPNPSGGRGDEQFF. The chain uses TRBV18 and TRBJ2-1, with 7 bases aligning to TRBD2. CDR3 size: 17 residues. Germline-derived CDR1 and CDR2 are KGHSH and LQKENI. Losses at the gene ends were 2 bases for V and 8 bases for J; bases not matched to a gene: 15.

V is TRBV19 and J is TRBJ1-1; D call uncertain. V lost 2 bases to trimming and J lost 4 bases, with 14 bases between them. Germline lookup yields CDR1 LNHDA and CDR2 SQIVND (reference sequence). The CDR3 runs to 15 residues. CDR3 in amino acids: CASSISGVSGTEAFF. CDR3 nucleotides: TGTGCCAGTAGTATATCTGGGGTAAGTGGCACTGAAGCTTTCTTT. The variable domain in full, with the rest retrieved from reference TRBV19 and TRBJ1-1, is DGGITQSPKYLFRKEGQNVTLSCEQNLNHDAMYWYRQDPGQGLRLIYYSQIVNDFQKGDIAEGYSVSREKKESFPLTVTSAQKNPTAFYLCASSISGVSGTEAFFGQGTRLTVV.

The chain is built from TRBV19 and TRBJ1-6, with D possibly being TRBD1 (5 bases). Trimming stripped 5 bases from V and 7 bases from J, with 18 bases between. The CDR3 contains 16 residues. Germline CDR1 and CDR2: LNHDA and SQIVND (reference sequence). This chain's CDR3 is CASSFLLQEMNSPLHF. The CDR3 DNA reads as TGTGCCAGTAGTTTCCTACTACAGGAGATGAATTCACCCCTCCACTTT. The whole variable domain, filled in from reference TRBV19 and TRBJ1-6, reads DGGITQSPKYLFRKEGQNVTLSCEQNLNHDAMYWYRQDPGQGLRLIYYSQIVNDFQKGDIAEGYSVSREKKESFPLTVTSAQKNPTAFYLCASSFLLQEMNSPLHFGNGTRLTVT.

This clonotype was picked up one time. CDR3 residues: CASSPQAGPSYNEQFF. The CDR3 region has the DNA TGTGCCAGCAGCCCACAAGCGGGACCTTCCTACAATGAGCAGTTCTTC. This chain connects TRBV7-9 to TRBJ2-1, with 7 bases fitting TRBD2. The ends lost 5 bases at V and 1 base at J; junction bases unmatched: 8. This CDR3 has 16 amino acids. Per the germline V gene, CDR1 is SEHNR and CDR2 is FQNEAQ (reference sequence).

Concerning this clonotype itself: At one boundary the junction diverges from the germline segment, which might be a read error. The rearrangement links TRBV4-1 to TRBJ2-4; the D gene is possibly TRBD1 (5 bases). The CDR3 runs to 17 residues. Germline values: CDR1 MGHRA, CDR2 YSYEKL. The CDR3 nucleotides are TGCGCCAGCACCCAAGAGGCGGACAAGTTAGCCAAAAACATTCAGTACTTC. This translates into CASTQEADKLAKNIQYF.

This sequence joins TRBV21-1 and TRBJ2-7. TRBV21-1 is given as a pseudogene. This CDR3 contains 9 residues. The CDR3 DNA follows: TGTGACAGCCCCCTCGAGCAGTACTTC. This translates into CDSPLEQYF.

The chain carries TRBV27 and TRBJ2-5; tentatively, D is TRBD2 (6 bases). Deletions cut 4 bases from V and 7 bases from J, with 13 bases between. The V gene's germline CDR1 is MNHEY and CDR2 SMNVEV (reference sequence). This CDR3 spans 13 amino acids. CDR3 DNA: TGTGCCAGCAGTTGGCAGGTGGGGGGGACCCAGTACTTC. It specifies CASSWQVGGTQYF.

The gene calls are TRBV7-9 and TRBJ2-3, with D perhaps matching TRBD2 (6 bases). This CDR3 is 16 amino acids long. Between the trimmed V and J ends, which lost 5 bases and 2 bases, there was a span of 17 bases. Germline assignment: CDR1 SEHNR and CDR2 FQNEAQ (reference sequence). For the CDR3, the DNA is TGTGCCAGCAGCCCCCGGATTAGCGGTAACACAGATACGCAGTATTTT. It codes for CASSPRISGNTDTQYF.

The chain carries TRBV6-5 and TRBJ1-3; possible D gene TRBD1, 5 bases. Germline V CDR1 and CDR2: MNHEY, SVGAGI. Trimming stripped 2 bases from V and 2 bases from J, with 7 bases between. CDR3 length: 14 residues. The CDR3 DNA reads TGTGCCAGCAGTTACGGGGGGACTGGAAACACCATATATTTT. The encoded protein is CASSYGGTGNTIYF.

In this sample, this clonotype turned up once. The rearrangement uses TRBV27 and TRBJ1-5, with D uncertain. The germline CDR1 and CDR2 sequences are MNHEY and SMNVEV (reference sequence). Between the trimmed V and J ends, which lost 5 bases and 0 bases, there was a span of 11 bases. The CDR3 covers 15 residues. The DNA for the CDR3 is TGTGCCAGCAGTCCCTGGACGGATAGCAATCAGCCCCAGCATTTT. Translated, it gives CASSPWTDSNQPQHF.

The sample holds a few counts of this clonotype. The chain carries TRBV27 and TRBJ2-1; 11 bases align to TRBD2. Trimming took 3 bases from V and 9 from J; bases not matched to a gene: 10. The germline CDR1 and CDR2 sequences are MNHEY and SMNVEV (reference sequence). The CDR3 sequence is 16 residues long. The CDR3 region has the DNA TGTGCCAGCAGTTTGGGGGGGCGGCTAGCGGGAGGTGAGCAGTTCTTC. It yields the protein CASSLGGRLAGGEQFF.